A selection of T cell receptor beta chains follows, all from one sample in a study of molecular identifiers for immune sequencing clone quantification. From the PCR reads, TCRdb called clonotypes with MiXCR, one entry per CDR3 protein. Here the sample spans roughly 320,000 distinct CDR3 sequences, 20% to 25% being singletons. The sequenced sample consisted of naive CD8+ T cells from blood, with Jurkat cell RNA spiked in. The receptors originated from a human donor in good health. Some libraries in this study had Jurkat cell RNA spiked in. CDR3s include the opening cysteine and the closing phenylalanine or tryptophan. The D gene is left open where the match is weak. Expanded clones are given a class, and other clones once, few, many or no size at all.

V gene: TRBV29-1
D gene: .
J gene: TRBJ1-5
clone size: many
CDR3 DNA: TGCAGCGTCGAGGACAACGGCCAGCCCCAGCATTTT
CDR3 protein: CSVEDNGQPQHF

V gene: TRBV7-9
D gene: .
J gene: TRBJ1-3
clone size: .
CDR3 DNA: TGTGCCAGCAGCCAGCGCTCTGGAGACACCATATATTTT
CDR3 protein: CASSQRSGDTIYF

V gene: TRBV6-1
D gene: .
J gene: TRBJ2-2
clone size: many
CDR3 DNA: TGTGCCATCGATACACCGAACACCGGGGAGCTGTTTTTT
CDR3 protein: CAIDTPNTGELFF

V gene: TRBV5-1
D gene: .
J gene: TRBJ1-3
clone size: few
CDR3 DNA: TGCGCCAGCAGCTACGACAGCCCTGGAAACACCATATATTTT
CDR3 protein: CASSYDSPGNTIYF

V gene: TRBV6-2/TRBV6-3
D gene: .
J gene: TRBJ1-5
clone size: many
CDR3 DNA: TGTGCCAGCAGTTGGGACGGAATTAATCAGCCCCAGCATTTT
CDR3 protein: CASSWDGINQPQHF

V gene: TRBV13
D gene: TRBD2
J gene: TRBJ2-3
clone size: many
CDR3 DNA: TGTGCCAGCAGCCATACAACTAGCGGGAGAGATACGCAGTATTTT
CDR3 protein: CASSHTTSGRDTQYF

V gene: TRBV27
D gene: TRBD2
J gene: TRBJ2-3
clone size: many
CDR3 DNA: TGTGCCAGCAGTTTCGTAGGTACCGGGACTAGCGGGAGTGATACGCAGTATTTT
CDR3 protein: CASSFVGTGTSGSDTQYF

V gene: TRBV7-9
D gene: .
J gene: TRBJ1-3
clone size: .
CDR3 DNA: TGTGCCAGCATCGGCCGAAACTCTGGAAACACCATATATTTT
CDR3 protein: CASIGRNSGNTIYF

V gene: TRBV30
D gene: .
J gene: TRBJ2-2
clone size: many
CDR3 DNA: TGTGCCTGGAGTGTACCCAGCGCTCTTAACACCGGGGAGCTGTTTTTT
CDR3 protein: CAWSVPSALNTGELFF

V gene: TRBV20-1
D gene: TRBD2
J gene: TRBJ2-3
clone size: few
CDR3 DNA: TGCAGTGCCTGGATGGCGGGAGACCCAGATACGCAGTATTTT
CDR3 protein: CSAWMAGDPDTQYF

V gene: TRBV27
D gene: .
J gene: TRBJ2-7
clone size: .
CDR3 DNA: TGTGCCAGCAGCTGCAGGGGGGCCACCTACGAGCAGTACTTC
CDR3 protein: CASSCRGATYEQYF

V gene: TRBV6-2/TRBV6-3
D gene: .
J gene: TRBJ2-3
clone size: .
CDR3 DNA: TGTGCCAGCGAATCCCCTCAGGGCACAGATACGCAGTATTTT
CDR3 protein: CASESPQGTDTQYF

V gene: TRBV4-3
D gene: TRBD2
J gene: TRBJ2-1
clone size: .
CDR3 DNA: TGCGCCAGCAGCCAAGGACTAGCGGGAGGTAATGAGCAGTTCTTC
CDR3 protein: CASSQGLAGGNEQFF

V gene: TRBV6-2/TRBV6-3
D gene: .
J gene: TRBJ1-1
clone size: many
CDR3 DNA: TGTGCCAGCAGACCACAGGGCGAAACTGAAGCTTTCTTT
CDR3 protein: CASRPQGETEAFF

V gene: TRBV5-6
D gene: TRBD2
J gene: TRBJ2-5
clone size: many
CDR3 DNA: TGTGCCAGCCGAAACTCGCAAGCGGGGGCCGCCGGGTTGGAGACCCAGTACTTC
CDR3 protein: CASRNSQAGAAGLETQYF

V gene: TRBV7-6
D gene: .
J gene: TRBJ1-1
clone size: many
CDR3 DNA: TGTGCCAGCAGCCCTGGCCCCCAGGGGATCACTGAAGCTTTCTTT
CDR3 protein: CASSPGPQGITEAFF

V gene: TRBV6-2/TRBV6-3
D gene: .
J gene: TRBJ2-7
clone size: many
CDR3 DNA: TGTGCCAGCAGTTACTTTGGGGACGAGCAGTACTTC
CDR3 protein: CASSYFGDEQYF

V gene: TRBV19
D gene: .
J gene: TRBJ1-2
clone size: many
CDR3 DNA: TGTGCCAGTAGTGTGACAGGAACTAACTATGGCTACACCTTC
CDR3 protein: CASSVTGTNYGYTF

V gene: TRBV7-9
D gene: .
J gene: TRBJ2-5
clone size: many
CDR3 DNA: TGTGCCAGCAGCACGTCAGGGTCTCAAGAGACCCAGTACTTC
CDR3 protein: CASSTSGSQETQYF

V gene: TRBV13
D gene: .
J gene: TRBJ2-2
clone size: many
CDR3 DNA: TGTGCCAGCAGCCCTGGGACCGGCGGGGAGCTGTTTTTT
CDR3 protein: CASSPGTGGELFF

V gene: TRBV7-6
D gene: .
J gene: TRBJ1-1
clone size: .
CDR3 DNA: TGTGCCAGCAGCTCCCCAGCGGGAGGGGTCACTGAAGCTTTCTTT
CDR3 protein: CASSSPAGGVTEAFF

V gene: TRBV4-3
D gene: .
J gene: TRBJ2-3
clone size: .
CDR3 DNA: TGCGCCAGCAGCCAAGATTCCAGGGGCCTAGGCTCAGATACGCAGTATTTT
CDR3 protein: CASSQDSRGLGSDTQYF

V gene: TRBV5-5
D gene: .
J gene: TRBJ2-7
clone size: many
CDR3 DNA: TGTGCCAGCAGCTCCGGGACCGTCTACGAGCAGTACTTC
CDR3 protein: CASSSGTVYEQYF

V gene: TRBV6-2/TRBV6-3
D gene: .
J gene: TRBJ1-5
clone size: few
CDR3 DNA: TGTGCCAGCAGCCCCGGGTTGGTTAGCAGTCAGCCCCAGCATTTT
CDR3 protein: CASSPGLVSSQPQHF

V gene: TRBV3-1
D gene: .
J gene: TRBJ1-2
clone size: few
CDR3 DNA: TGTGCCAGCAGCCAAGAAACGTACCGGCTCTATGGCTACACCTTC
CDR3 protein: CASSQETYRLYGYTF

V gene: TRBV7-9
D gene: .
J gene: TRBJ1-1
clone size: many
CDR3 DNA: TGTGCCAGCAGTTCCACCACTGAAGCTTTCTTT
CDR3 protein: CASSSTTEAFF

V gene: TRBV5-1
D gene: TRBD2
J gene: TRBJ2-3
clone size: many
CDR3 DNA: TGCGCCAGCAGCTTGGACCTTAAACTAGCGGGGAGCACAGATACGCAGTATTTT
CDR3 protein: CASSLDLKLAGSTDTQYF

V gene: TRBV20-1
D gene: TRBD2
J gene: TRBJ2-3
clone size: many
CDR3 DNA: TGCAGTGCTAGATCCACCGGGGACTACACAGATACGCAGTATTTT
CDR3 protein: CSARSTGDYTDTQYF

V gene: TRBV4-3
D gene: TRBD2
J gene: TRBJ2-1
clone size: .
CDR3 DNA: TGCGCCAGCAGCCAAGACTCGACTAGCGGGAATATCTACAATGAGCAGTTCTTC
CDR3 protein: CASSQDSTSGNIYNEQFF

V gene: TRBV4-3
D gene: TRBD2
J gene: TRBJ2-7
clone size: many
CDR3 DNA: TGCGCCAGCAGCCAAGACGGTCCTAGCGGGGGGAGCTCCTACGAGCAGTACTTC
CDR3 protein: CASSQDGPSGGSSYEQYF

V gene: TRBV6-2/TRBV6-3
D gene: .
J gene: TRBJ2-6
clone size: .
CDR3 DNA: TGTGCCAGCAGATGGAAAGGGATGTCTGGGGCCAACGTCCTGACTTTC
CDR3 protein: CASRWKGMSGANVLTF

V gene: TRBV19
D gene: .
J gene: TRBJ2-3
clone size: many
CDR3 DNA: TGTGCCAGTACCACTGCTGGCACAGATACGCAGTATTTT
CDR3 protein: CASTTAGTDTQYF

V gene: TRBV4-3
D gene: .
J gene: TRBJ1-4
clone size: .
CDR3 DNA: TGCGCCAGCAGCCAAGAACGAACCTCAGGGGAAAAACTGTTTTTT
CDR3 protein: CASSQERTSGEKLFF

V gene: TRBV2
D gene: .
J gene: TRBJ1-1
clone size: many
CDR3 DNA: TGTGCCAGCAGTGATGGGGAGAATGAAGCTTTCTTT
CDR3 protein: CASSDGENEAFF

V gene: TRBV7-6
D gene: TRBD1
J gene: TRBJ2-7
clone size: many
CDR3 DNA: TGTGCCAGCAGCGAATACCCCGGACAGGTGGGCGAGCAGTACTTC
CDR3 protein: CASSEYPGQVGEQYF

V gene: TRBV6-1
D gene: .
J gene: TRBJ1-1
clone size: many
CDR3 DNA: TGTGCCAGCAGGGTTGAATTGAACACTGAAGCTTTCTTT
CDR3 protein: CASRVELNTEAFF

V gene: TRBV29-1
D gene: .
J gene: TRBJ1-1
clone size: many
CDR3 DNA: TGCAGCGTTGATCCCCCCTGGGGGGCCGGGAACACTGAAGCTTTCTTT
CDR3 protein: CSVDPPWGAGNTEAFF

V gene: TRBV19
D gene: .
J gene: TRBJ2-7
clone size: many
CDR3 DNA: TGTGCCAGTAGTGCGACGACAGATCTATACTCCTACGAGCAGTACTTC
CDR3 protein: CASSATTDLYSYEQYF

V gene: TRBV6-1
D gene: .
J gene: TRBJ2-1
clone size: many
CDR3 DNA: TGTGCCAGCAGTGAAGTCGGGGAGCAGTTCTTC
CDR3 protein: CASSEVGEQFF

V gene: TRBV7-9
D gene: TRBD1
J gene: TRBJ1-1
clone size: .
CDR3 DNA: TGTGCCAGCAGCTCTCCAGGGGGTAACACTGAAGCTTTCTTT
CDR3 protein: CASSSPGGNTEAFF

V gene: TRBV5-4
D gene: .
J gene: TRBJ2-5
clone size: many
CDR3 DNA: TGTGCCAGCAGCTTGAACCAAGAGACCCAGTACTTC
CDR3 protein: CASSLNQETQYF

V gene: TRBV12-3/TRBV12-4
D gene: .
J gene: TRBJ1-1
clone size: many
CDR3 DNA: TGTGCCAGCAGTTTCAGGCCGACTGAAGCTTTCTTT
CDR3 protein: CASSFRPTEAFF

V gene: TRBV30
D gene: TRBD2
J gene: TRBJ2-7
clone size: .
CDR3 DNA: TGTGCCTGGAGTGTAGTAGGACTAGCGGGACTTGGAGAGCAGTACTTC
CDR3 protein: CAWSVVGLAGLGEQYF

V gene: TRBV10-3
D gene: .
J gene: TRBJ2-5
clone size: many
CDR3 DNA: TGTGCCATCAGTACAGGGTCAGAGACCCAGTACTTC
CDR3 protein: CAISTGSETQYF

V gene: TRBV13
D gene: TRBD1
J gene: TRBJ1-1
clone size: .
CDR3 DNA: TGTGCCTGCAGCTTTCAGGGGGGGTTGAACACTGAAGCTTTCTTT
CDR3 protein: CACSFQGGLNTEAFF

V gene: TRBV7-6
D gene: TRBD1
J gene: TRBJ1-6
clone size: many
CDR3 DNA: TGTGCCAGCAGTACAGCGGGGGACAGAGATTCACCCCTCCACTTT
CDR3 protein: CASSTAGDRDSPLHF

V gene: TRBV3-1
D gene: .
J gene: TRBJ1-1
clone size: many
CDR3 DNA: TGTGCCAGCAGCCAAGATTATCTTTCGAACACTGAAGCTTTCTTT
CDR3 protein: CASSQDYLSNTEAFF

V gene: TRBV13
D gene: .
J gene: TRBJ1-3
clone size: many
CDR3 DNA: TGTGCCAGCAGCTTATGGAGGCAAATCTCTGGAAACACCATATATTTT
CDR3 protein: CASSLWRQISGNTIYF

V gene: TRBV7-2
D gene: .
J gene: TRBJ2-1
clone size: many
CDR3 DNA: TGTGCCAGCAGCTTCCACCCCCCTACTAGGGGGGGGGGGAATGAGCAGTTCTTC
CDR3 protein: CASSFHPPTRGGGNEQFF

V gene: TRBV7-3
D gene: .
J gene: TRBJ2-5
clone size: many
CDR3 DNA: TGTGCCAGCAGCTTATCTTCCAGGGAAGAGACCCAGTACTTC
CDR3 protein: CASSLSSREETQYF

V gene: TRBV7-9
D gene: .
J gene: TRBJ1-1
clone size: many
CDR3 DNA: TGTGCCAGCAGCTTAGGAGGCGGCCTTGAAGCTTTCTTT
CDR3 protein: CASSLGGGLEAFF

V gene: TRBV2
D gene: .
J gene: TRBJ2-6
clone size: many
CDR3 DNA: TGTGCCAGCAGTGAAGCGCCCTCTGGGGCCAACGTCCTGACTTTC
CDR3 protein: CASSEAPSGANVLTF